This T cell receptor beta chain comes out of a study of cytomegalovirus exposure and HLA in healthy donors. Looking at the study overall: Unique TCRs from HLA-typed donors, approximately 80 million of them, were held in an early data release. Study conclusions and caveats: Later analysis found that TCR beta chains associated with HLA were more clonally expanded than other, equally common chains. V- and J-gene trimming of TCR beta was linked (in a later analysis) to a missense DCLRE1C variant.

This clone has just a few counts. Its antigen is unknown. CDR1 and CDR2 (germline): SGHDT, YYEEEE. Trimming took 1 base from V and 0 from J, leaving 5 bases between them. This CDR3 is built from 14 residues. PCR used 60 Vbeta primers and 13 Jbeta primers. The assay was immunoSEQ multiplex PCR, and TCRdb's table has in-frame clones only and misses some. The sample holds 150,000 to 200,000 clones; roughly 72% are singletons and the top ten take approximately 7.1%. This clonotype was obtained from a man aged 40-49 years in good health and CMV-seropositive. This chain connects TRBV5-6 to TRBJ2-1; D is undetermined. The sample consisted of PBMCs. The DNA for the CDR3 is TGTGCCAGCAGCTTGACATACTCCTACAATGAGCAGTTCTTC. The encoded protein is CASSLTYSYNEQFF. Together with reference TRBV5-6 and TRBJ2-1, the CDR3 gives the full variable domain: DAGVTQSPTHLIKTRGQQVTLRCSPKSGHDTVSWYQQALGQGPQFIFQYYEEEERQRGNFPDRFSGHQFPNYSSELNVNALLLGDSALYLCASSLTYSYNEQFFGPGTRLTVL.